This T cell receptor (beta chain) was obtained from a study of shared clonotypes between healthy human individuals. Produced via immunoSEQ multiplex PCR; TCRdb's table is partial and in-frame only. This table holds 2 million to 3 million clones, under 95% found once. The count of this clone is one. The CDR3 loop spans 15 amino acids. CDR1 is SEHNR, CDR2 FQNEAQ, per germline (reference sequence). The ends lost 4 bases at V and 1 base at J; junction bases unmatched: 5. Sequenced: naive CD4+ T cells from PBMCs. Regarding subset: CD45RA+ positively selected. The TCR comes from a young man in good health. Some clones in this sample may be carry-over from other donors' samples. The chain uses TRBV7-9 and TRBJ2-7; TRBD1 aligns across 9 bases. The CDR3, as DNA: TGTGCCAGCAGCTCGGGACAGGGCCGGTCCTACGAGCAGTACTTC. Translated: CASSSGQGRSYEQYF.